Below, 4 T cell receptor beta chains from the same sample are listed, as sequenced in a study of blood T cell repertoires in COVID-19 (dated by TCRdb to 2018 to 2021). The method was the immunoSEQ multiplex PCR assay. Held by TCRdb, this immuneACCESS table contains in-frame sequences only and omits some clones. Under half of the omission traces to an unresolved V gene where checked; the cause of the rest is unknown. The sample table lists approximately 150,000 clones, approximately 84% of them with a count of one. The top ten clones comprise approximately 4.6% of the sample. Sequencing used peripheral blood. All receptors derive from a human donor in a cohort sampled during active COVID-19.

The CDR3: CATSDTTEPYSNQPQHF. The CDR3 DNA reads TGTGCCACCAGTGATACAACAGAACCGTATAGCAATCAGCCCCAGCATTTT. This rearrangement joins TRBV24-1 to TRBJ1-5; D ambiguous. The germline CDR1 and CDR2 sequences are KGHDR and SFDVKD. V lost 3 bases and J lost 0, with 14 bases in between. This CDR3 contains 17 residues.

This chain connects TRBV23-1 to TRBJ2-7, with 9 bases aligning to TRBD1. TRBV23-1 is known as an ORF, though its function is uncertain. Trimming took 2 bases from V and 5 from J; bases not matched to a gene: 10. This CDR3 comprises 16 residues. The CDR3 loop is CASSQTPRDRDHEQYV. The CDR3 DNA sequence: TGCGCCAGCAGTCAAACTCCCCGGGACAGGGACCACGAGCAGTACGTC.

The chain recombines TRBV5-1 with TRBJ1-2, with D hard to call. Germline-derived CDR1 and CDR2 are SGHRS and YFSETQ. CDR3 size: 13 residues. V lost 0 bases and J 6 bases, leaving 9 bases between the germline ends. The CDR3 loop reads CASSLALGDGYTF. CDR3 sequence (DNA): TGCGCCAGCAGCTTGGCCCTCGGGGATGGCTACACCTTC.

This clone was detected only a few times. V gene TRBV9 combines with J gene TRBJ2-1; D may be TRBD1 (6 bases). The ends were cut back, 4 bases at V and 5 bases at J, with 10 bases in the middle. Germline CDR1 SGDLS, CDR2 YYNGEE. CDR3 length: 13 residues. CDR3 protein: CASSWDINNEQFF. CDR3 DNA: TGTGCCAGCAGCTGGGACATAAACAATGAGCAGTTCTTC. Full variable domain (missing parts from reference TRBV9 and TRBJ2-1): DSGVTQTPKHLITATGQRVTLRCSPRSGDLSVYWYQQSLDQGLQFLIQYYNGEERAKGNILERFSAQQFPDLHSELNLSSLELGDSALYFCASSWDINNEQFFGPGTRLTVL.